These 2 T cell receptor beta chains came from one sample sequenced in a study of blood T cell repertoires in COVID-19 (dated by TCRdb to the early 2020s). Library generation was performed with the immunoSEQ multiplex PCR assay. TCRdb's version of the immuneACCESS table is confined to in-frame rearrangements and falls short of the full clone set. An unresolved V gene accounts for under half of the shortfall where checked; the remainder is of unknown origin. Recorded for this sample are 150,000 or so clones; approximately 84% of them occurred a single time. Of the sample, 3.5% to 4.5% is held by the ten largest clones. Specimen: peripheral blood. The receptors shown here come from an older woman with acute or convalescent COVID-19.

The V gene is TRBV7-9, the J gene TRBJ1-2; tentative D call: TRBD1 (6 bases). The CDR3 covers 12 residues. The V end lost 7 bases, the J end lost 5 bases, and 11 bases lay between the germline ends. Germline assignment: CDR1 SEHNR and CDR2 FQNEAQ (reference sequence). Here the CDR3 reads CASTGDLYGYTF. The CDR3, as DNA: TGTGCCAGCACAGGGGACTTATATGGCTACACCTTC.

V gene TRBV2 combines with J gene TRBJ1-1; D might be TRBD1 (5 bases). This CDR3 is 14 amino acids long. Looked up from germline, CDR1 is SNHLY and CDR2 is FYNNEI. Trimming pared 6 bases from V and 6 bases from J, leaving 17 bases between. CDR3 sequence (DNA): TGTGCCAGCAGGGATAGAGTGACAGTTTCTGAAGCTTTCTTT. Protein: CASRDRVTVSEAFF.